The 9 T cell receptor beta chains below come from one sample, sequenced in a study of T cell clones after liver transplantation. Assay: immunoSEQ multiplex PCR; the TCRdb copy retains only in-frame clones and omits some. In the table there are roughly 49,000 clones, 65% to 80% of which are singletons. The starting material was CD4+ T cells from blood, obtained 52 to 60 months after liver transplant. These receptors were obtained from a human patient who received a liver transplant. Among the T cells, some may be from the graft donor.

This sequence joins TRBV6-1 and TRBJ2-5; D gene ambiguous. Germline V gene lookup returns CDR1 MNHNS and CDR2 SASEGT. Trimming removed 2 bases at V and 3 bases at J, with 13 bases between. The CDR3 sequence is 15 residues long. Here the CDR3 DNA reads TGTGCCAGCAGTGAATTTGGGTTAACGGAAGAGACCCAGTACTTC. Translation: CASSEFGLTEETQYF.

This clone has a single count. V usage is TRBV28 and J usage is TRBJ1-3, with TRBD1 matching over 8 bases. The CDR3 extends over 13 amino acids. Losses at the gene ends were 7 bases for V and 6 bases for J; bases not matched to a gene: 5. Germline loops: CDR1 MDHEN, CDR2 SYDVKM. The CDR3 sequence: CASIKQGVNTIYF. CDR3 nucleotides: TGTGCCAGCATAAAACAGGGGGTAAACACCATATATTTT.

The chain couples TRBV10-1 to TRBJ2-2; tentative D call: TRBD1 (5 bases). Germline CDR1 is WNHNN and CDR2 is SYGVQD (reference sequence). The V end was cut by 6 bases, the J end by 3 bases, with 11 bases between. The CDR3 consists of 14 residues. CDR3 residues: CASSQGVDTGELFF. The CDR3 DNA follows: TGCGCCAGCAGCCAAGGGGTTGACACCGGGGAGCTGTTTTTT.

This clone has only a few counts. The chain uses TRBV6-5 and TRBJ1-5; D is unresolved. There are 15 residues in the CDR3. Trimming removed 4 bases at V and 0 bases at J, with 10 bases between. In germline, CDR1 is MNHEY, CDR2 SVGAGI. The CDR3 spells CASSFSGDSNQPQHF. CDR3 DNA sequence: TGTGCCAGCAGTTTTTCCGGGGATAGCAATCAGCCCCAGCATTTT.

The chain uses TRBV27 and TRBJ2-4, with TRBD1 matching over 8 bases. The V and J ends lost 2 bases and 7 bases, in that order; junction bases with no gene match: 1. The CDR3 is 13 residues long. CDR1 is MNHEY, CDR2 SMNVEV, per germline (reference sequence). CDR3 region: CASSLQGANIQYF. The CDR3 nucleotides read TGTGCCAGCAGTTTACAGGGGGCTAACATTCAGTACTTC.

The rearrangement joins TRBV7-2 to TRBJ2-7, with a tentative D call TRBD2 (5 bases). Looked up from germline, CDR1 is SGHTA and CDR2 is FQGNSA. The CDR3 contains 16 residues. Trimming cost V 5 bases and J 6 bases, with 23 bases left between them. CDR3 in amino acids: CASSPEGSSLPVEQYF. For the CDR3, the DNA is TGTGCCAGCAGCCCAGAGGGTAGTAGTCTGCCGGTCGAGCAGTACTTC. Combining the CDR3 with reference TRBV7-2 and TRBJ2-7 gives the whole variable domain GAGVSQSPSNKVTEKGKDVELRCDPISGHTALYWYRQSLGQGLEFLIYFQGNSAPDKSGLPSDRFSAERTGGSVSTLTIQRTQQEDSAVYLCASSPEGSSLPVEQYFGPGTRLTVT.

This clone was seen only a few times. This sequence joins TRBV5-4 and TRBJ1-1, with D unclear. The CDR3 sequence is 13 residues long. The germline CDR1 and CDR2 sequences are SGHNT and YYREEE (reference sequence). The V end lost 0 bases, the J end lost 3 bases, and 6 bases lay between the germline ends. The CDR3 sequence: CASSLEAHTEAFF. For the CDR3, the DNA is TGTGCCAGCAGCTTGGAGGCTCACACTGAAGCTTTCTTT.

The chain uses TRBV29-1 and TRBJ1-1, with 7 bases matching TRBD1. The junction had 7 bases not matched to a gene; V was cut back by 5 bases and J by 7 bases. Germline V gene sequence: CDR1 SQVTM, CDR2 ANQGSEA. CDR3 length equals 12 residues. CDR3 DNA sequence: TGCAGCGTTCCTAGACAGGGTGATGAAGCTTTCTTT. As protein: CSVPRQGDEAFF. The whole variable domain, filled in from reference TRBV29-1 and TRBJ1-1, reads SAVISQKPSRDICQRGTSLTIQCQVDSQVTMMFWYRQQPGQSLTLIATANQGSEATYESGFVIDKFPISRPNLTFSTLTVSNMSPEDSSIYLCSVPRQGDEAFFGQGTRLTVV.

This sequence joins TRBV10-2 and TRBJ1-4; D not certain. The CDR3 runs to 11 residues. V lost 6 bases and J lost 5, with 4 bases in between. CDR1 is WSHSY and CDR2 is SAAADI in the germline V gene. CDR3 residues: CASRANEKLFF. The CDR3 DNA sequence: TGCGCCAGCAGGGCAAATGAAAAACTGTTTTTT.